The sequence of this T cell receptor beta chain was determined in a study of molecular identifiers for immune sequencing clone quantification. Broader study findings: Over 99% of CMV-specific effector molecules, but under 1% of naive ones, were in clones above 20 copies. Reports indicate spiked Jurkat TCR RNA from one cell could be found among about a million naive cells.

A few counts support this clonotype. What it binds is unknown. Previously published methods and listed TCR primers were used for the bulk TCR libraries. TCRdb redid the calling of the PCR reads with MiXCR, one entry per CDR3 protein. Of nearly 650,000 distinct CDR3 sequences detected, approximately 24% appear once; the ten largest clones hold 0.78%. This TCR came from a human donor in good health. Some libraries in this study had Jurkat cell RNA spiked in. Sequenced input: naive CD8+ T cells from blood, with Jurkat cell RNA spiked in. Subset defined: FACS-sorted CD8+CD4-CCR7+CD45RA+ naive T cells.

The CDR3, as DNA: TGTGCCAGCAGCTTTGGGGAGGACTACAATGAGCAGTTCTTC. The encoded protein is CASSFGEDYNEQFF. The rearrangement uses TRBV7-9 and TRBJ2-1; TRBD2 might be the D (6 bases). The length of the CDR3 is 14 residues. CDR1 and CDR2 from the germline V gene are SEHNR and FQNEAQ (reference sequence). The V gene lost 3 bases and the J gene lost 3 bases, with 9 bases spanning the gap.